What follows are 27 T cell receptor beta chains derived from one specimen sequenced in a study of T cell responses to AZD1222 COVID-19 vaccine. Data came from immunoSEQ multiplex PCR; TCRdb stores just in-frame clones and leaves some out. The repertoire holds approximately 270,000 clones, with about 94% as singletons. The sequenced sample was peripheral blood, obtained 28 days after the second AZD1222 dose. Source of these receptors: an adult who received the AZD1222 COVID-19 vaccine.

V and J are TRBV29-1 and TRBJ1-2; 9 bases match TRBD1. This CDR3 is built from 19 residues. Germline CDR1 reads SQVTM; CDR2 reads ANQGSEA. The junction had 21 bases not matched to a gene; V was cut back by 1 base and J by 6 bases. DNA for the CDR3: TGCAGCGTTGAAGGGGCTCGGGACAGGGACTATGGGTGGGTAGATGGCTACACCTTC. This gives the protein CSVEGARDRDYGWVDGYTF.

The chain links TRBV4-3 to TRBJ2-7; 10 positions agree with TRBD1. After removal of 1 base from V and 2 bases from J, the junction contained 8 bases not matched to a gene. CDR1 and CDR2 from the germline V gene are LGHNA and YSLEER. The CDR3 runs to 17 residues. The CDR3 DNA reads TGCGCCAGCAGCCAAGCTGCCGGGACAGGGGCCGCCTACGAGCAGTACTTC. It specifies CASSQAAGTGAAYEQYF.

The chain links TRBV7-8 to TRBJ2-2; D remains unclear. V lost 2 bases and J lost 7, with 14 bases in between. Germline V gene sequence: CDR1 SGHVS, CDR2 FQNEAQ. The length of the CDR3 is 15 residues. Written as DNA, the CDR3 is TGTGCCAGCAGCTTATTGAACCCTTTCAACGGGGAGCTGTTTTTT. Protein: CASSLLNPFNGELFF.

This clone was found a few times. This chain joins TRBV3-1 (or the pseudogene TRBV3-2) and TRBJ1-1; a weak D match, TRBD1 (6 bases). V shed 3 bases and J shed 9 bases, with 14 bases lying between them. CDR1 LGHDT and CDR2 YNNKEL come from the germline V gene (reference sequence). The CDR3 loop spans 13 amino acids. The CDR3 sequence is CASSHLGQPQAFF. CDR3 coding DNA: TGTGCCAGCAGCCACCTCGGACAGCCGCAAGCTTTCTTT.

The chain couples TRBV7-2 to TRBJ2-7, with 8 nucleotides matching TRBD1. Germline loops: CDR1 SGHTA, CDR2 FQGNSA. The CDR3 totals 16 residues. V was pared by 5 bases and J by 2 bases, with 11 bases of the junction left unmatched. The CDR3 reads CASSLVSGTGPYEQYF. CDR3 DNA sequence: TGTGCCAGCAGCCTAGTCTCCGGGACAGGTCCCTACGAGCAGTACTTC.

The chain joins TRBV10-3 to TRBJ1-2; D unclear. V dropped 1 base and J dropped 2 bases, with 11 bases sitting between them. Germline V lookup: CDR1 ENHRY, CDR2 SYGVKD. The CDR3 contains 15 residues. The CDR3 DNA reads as TGTGCCATCAGTGAGTGGATGGGTAAGAACTATGGCTACACCTTC. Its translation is CAISEWMGKNYGYTF.

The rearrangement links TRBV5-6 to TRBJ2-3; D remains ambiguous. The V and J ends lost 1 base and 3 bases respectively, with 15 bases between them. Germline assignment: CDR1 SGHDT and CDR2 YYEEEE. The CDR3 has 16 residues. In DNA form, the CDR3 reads TGTGCCAGCAGCTTGAGGACGTCCCTATGGACAGATACGCAGTATTTT. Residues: CASSLRTSLWTDTQYF. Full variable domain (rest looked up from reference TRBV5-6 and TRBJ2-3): DAGVTQSPTHLIKTRGQQVTLRCSPKSGHDTVSWYQQALGQGPQFIFQYYEEEERQRGNFPDRFSGHQFPNYSSELNVNALLLGDSALYLCASSLRTSLWTDTQYFGPGTRLTVL.

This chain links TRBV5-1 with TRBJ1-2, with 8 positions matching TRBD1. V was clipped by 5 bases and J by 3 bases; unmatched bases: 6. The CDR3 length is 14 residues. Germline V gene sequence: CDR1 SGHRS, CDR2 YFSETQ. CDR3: CASRDGQGDYGYTF. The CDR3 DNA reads TGCGCCAGCAGAGATGGACAGGGAGACTATGGCTACACCTTC.

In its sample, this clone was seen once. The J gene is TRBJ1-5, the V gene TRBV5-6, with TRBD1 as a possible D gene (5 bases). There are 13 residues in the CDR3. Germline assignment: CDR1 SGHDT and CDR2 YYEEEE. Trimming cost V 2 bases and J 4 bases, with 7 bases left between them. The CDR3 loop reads CASSFQGNQPQHF. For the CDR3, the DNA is TGTGCCAGCAGCTTTCAGGGAAATCAGCCCCAGCATTTT.

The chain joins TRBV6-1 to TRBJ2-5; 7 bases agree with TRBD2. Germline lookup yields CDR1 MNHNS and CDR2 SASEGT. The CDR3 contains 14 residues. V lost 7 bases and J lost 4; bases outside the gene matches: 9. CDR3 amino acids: CASNSGRAGETQYF. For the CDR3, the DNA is TGTGCCAGCAATTCTGGGAGGGCCGGAGAGACCCAGTACTTC.

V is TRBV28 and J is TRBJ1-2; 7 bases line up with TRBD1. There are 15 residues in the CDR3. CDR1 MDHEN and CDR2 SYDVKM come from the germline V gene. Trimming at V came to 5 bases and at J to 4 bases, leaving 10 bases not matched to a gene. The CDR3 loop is CASSPTGTDVYGYTF. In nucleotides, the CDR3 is TGTGCCAGCAGTCCCACCGGGACAGACGTCTATGGCTACACCTTC.

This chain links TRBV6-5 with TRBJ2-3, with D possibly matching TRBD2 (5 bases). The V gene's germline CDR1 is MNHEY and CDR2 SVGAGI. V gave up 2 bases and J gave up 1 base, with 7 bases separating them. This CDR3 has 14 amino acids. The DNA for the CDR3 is TGTGCCAGCAGTTACCAAGCGGGCACAGATACGCAGTATTTT. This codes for CASSYQAGTDTQYF.

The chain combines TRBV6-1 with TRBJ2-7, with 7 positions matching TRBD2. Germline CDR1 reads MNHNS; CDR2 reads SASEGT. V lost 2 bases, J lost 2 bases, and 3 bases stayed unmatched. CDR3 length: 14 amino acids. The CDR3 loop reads CASSEPGRAYEQYF. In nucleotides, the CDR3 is TGTGCCAGCAGTGAACCGGGGAGGGCCTACGAGCAGTACTTC.

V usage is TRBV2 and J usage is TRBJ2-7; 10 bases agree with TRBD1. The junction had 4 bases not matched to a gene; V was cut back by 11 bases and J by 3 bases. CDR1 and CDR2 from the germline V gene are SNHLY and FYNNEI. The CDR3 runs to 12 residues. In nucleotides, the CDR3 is TGTGCCGGTCGGGACAGGGGCTACGAGCAGTACTTC. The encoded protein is CAGRDRGYEQYF. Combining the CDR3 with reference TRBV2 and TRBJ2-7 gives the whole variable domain EPEVTQTPSHQVTQMGQEVILRCVPISNHLYFYWYRQILGQKVEFLVSFYNNEISEKSEIFDDQFSVERPDGSNFTLKIRSTKLEDSAMYFCAGRDRGYEQYFGPGTRLTVT.

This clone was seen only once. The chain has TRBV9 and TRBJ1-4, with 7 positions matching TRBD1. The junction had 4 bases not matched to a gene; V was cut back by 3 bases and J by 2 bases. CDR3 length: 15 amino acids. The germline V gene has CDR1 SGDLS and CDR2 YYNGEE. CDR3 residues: CASSALQGTNEKLFF. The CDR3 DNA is TGTGCCAGCAGCGCTTTACAGGGGACTAATGAAAAACTGTTTTTT.

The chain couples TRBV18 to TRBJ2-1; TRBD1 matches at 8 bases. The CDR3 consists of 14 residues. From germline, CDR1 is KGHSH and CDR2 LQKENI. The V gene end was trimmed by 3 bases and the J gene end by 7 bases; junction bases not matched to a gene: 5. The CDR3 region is CASSPGQGANEQFF. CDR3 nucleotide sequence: TGTGCCAGCTCACCTGGGCAGGGGGCGAATGAGCAGTTCTTC.

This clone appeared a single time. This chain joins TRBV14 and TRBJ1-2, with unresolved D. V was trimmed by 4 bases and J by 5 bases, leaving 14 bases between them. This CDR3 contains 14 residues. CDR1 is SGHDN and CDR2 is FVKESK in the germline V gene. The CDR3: CASSPLGSLYGYTF. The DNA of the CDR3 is TGTGCCAGCAGCCCTCTCGGGAGCCTATATGGCTACACCTTC.

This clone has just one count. The CDR3 nucleotides are TGTGCCGGCACGCGGGACTCCAATCAGCCCCAGCATTTT. Protein: CAGTRDSNQPQHF. The rearrangement uses TRBV2 and TRBJ1-5; TRBD1 is a possible D gene (5 bases). Between the trimmed V and J ends, which lost 11 bases and 3 bases, there was a span of 14 bases. The CDR3 sequence is 13 residues long. CDR1 is SNHLY and CDR2 is FYNNEI in the germline V gene.

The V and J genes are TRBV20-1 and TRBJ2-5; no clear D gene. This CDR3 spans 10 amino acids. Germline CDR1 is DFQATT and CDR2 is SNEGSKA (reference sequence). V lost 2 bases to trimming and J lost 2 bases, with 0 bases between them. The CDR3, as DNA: TGCAGTGCTAGACAAGAGACCCAGTACTTC. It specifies CSARQETQYF.

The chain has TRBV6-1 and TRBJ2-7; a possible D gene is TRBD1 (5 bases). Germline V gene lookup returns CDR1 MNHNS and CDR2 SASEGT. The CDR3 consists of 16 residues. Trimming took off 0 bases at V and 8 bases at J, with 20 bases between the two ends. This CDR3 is CASSEAGQGGLGKQYF. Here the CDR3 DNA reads TGTGCCAGCAGTGAAGCCGGTCAGGGCGGCCTGGGCAAGCAGTACTTC.

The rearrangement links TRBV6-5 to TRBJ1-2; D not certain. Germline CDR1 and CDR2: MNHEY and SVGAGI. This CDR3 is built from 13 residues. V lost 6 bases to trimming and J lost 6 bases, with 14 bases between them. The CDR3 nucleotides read TGTGCCAGCAGGTCCCCGGGTCTTCATGGCTACACCTTC. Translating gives CASRSPGLHGYTF.

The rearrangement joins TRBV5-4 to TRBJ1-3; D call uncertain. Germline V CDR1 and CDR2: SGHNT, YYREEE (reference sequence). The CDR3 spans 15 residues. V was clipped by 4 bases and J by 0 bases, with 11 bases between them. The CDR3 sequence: CASSLRTASGNTIYF. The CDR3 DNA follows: TGTGCCAGCAGCCTCCGGACTGCCTCTGGAAACACCATATATTTT.

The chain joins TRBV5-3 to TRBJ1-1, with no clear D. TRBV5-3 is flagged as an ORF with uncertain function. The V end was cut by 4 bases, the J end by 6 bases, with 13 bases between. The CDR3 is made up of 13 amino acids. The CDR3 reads CARSLRNCAEAFF. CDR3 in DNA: TGTGCCAGAAGCCTTCGGAATTGCGCTGAAGCTTTCTTT.

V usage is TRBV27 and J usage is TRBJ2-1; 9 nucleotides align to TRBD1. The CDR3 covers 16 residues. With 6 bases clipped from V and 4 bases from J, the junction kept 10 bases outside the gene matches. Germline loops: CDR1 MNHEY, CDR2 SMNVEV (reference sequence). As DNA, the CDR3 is TGTGCCAGCAGCCGGACAGGGGTCCAACCATACAATGAGCAGTTCTTC. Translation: CASSRTGVQPYNEQFF.

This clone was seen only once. CDR3 protein: CASLPGLPYNEQFF. The CDR3 DNA is TGCGCCAGTCTGCCGGGACTACCTTACAATGAGCAGTTCTTC. The chain is built from TRBV10-2 and TRBJ2-1; TRBD2 matches at 7 bases. Looked up from germline, CDR1 is WSHSY and CDR2 is SAAADI. After removal of 9 bases from V and 4 bases from J, the junction contained 9 bases not matched to a gene. The CDR3 covers 14 residues.

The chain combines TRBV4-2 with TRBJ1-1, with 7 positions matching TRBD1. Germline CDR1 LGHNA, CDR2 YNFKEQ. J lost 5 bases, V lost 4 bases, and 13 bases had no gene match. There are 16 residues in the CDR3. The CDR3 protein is CASSPRFGQVGTEAFF. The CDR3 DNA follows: TGTGCCAGCAGCCCCCGTTTCGGACAGGTTGGAACTGAAGCTTTCTTT.

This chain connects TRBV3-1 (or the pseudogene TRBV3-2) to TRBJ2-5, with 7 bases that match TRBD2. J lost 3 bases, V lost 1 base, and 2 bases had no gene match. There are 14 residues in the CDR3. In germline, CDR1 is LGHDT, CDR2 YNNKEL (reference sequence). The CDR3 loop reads CASSQAGTKETQYF. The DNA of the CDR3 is TGTGCCAGCAGCCAAGCCGGGACTAAAGAGACCCAGTACTTC.